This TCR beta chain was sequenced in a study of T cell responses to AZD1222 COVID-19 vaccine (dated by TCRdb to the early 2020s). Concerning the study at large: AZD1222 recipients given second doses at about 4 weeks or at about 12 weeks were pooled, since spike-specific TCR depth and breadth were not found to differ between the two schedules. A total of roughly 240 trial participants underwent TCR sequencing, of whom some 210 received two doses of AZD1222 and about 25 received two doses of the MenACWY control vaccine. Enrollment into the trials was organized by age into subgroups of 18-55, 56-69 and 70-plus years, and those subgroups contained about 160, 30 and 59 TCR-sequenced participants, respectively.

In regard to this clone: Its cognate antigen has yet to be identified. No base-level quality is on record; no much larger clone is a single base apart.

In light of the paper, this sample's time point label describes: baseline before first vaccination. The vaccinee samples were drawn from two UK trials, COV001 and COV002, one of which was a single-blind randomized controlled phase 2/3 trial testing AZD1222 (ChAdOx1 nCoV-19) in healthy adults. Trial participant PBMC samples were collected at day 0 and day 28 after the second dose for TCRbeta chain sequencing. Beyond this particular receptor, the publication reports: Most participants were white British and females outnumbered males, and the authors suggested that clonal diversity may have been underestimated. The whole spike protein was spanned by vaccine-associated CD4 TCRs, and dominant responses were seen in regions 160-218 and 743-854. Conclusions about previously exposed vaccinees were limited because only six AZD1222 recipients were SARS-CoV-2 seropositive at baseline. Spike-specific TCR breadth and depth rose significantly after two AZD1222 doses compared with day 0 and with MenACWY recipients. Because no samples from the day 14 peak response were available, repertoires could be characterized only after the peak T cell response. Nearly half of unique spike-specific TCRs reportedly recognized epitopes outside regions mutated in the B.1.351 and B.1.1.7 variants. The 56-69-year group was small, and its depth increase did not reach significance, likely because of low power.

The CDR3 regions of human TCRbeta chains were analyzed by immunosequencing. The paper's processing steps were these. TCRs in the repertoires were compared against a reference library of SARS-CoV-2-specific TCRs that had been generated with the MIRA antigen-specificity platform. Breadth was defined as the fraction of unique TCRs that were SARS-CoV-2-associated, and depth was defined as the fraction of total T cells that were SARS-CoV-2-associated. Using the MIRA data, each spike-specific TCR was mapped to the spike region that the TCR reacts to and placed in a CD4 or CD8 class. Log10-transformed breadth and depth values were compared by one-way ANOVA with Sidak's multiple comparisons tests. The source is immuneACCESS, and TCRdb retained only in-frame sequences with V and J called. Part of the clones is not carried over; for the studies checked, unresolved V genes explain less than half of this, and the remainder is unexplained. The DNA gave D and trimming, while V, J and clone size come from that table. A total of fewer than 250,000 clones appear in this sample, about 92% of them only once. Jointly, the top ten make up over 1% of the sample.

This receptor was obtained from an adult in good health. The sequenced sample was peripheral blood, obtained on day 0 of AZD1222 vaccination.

The CDR3 region reads CASSEGWGTEAFF. The bases read TGTGCCAGCAGTGAAGGATGGGGGACTGAAGCTTTCTTT. The chain was built from TRBV25-1 and TRBJ1-1; TRBD1 is a possible D gene, resting on 5 matching bases. V is pared back by 2 bases and J by 5 bases, with 9 bases lying between the germline termini. Including cysteine and phenylalanine, the CDR3 has 13 amino acids. The read is trimmed to its CDR3 DNA, 39 bases read in frame from base 1. For CDR1 and CDR2, the germline V gene lists MGHDK and SYGVNS.